This T cell receptor beta chain was identified in a study of T cells after yellow fever vaccination. The study, taken as a whole, reports: At about 97% for CD4 and approximately 89% for CD8, most primary-vaccination clones showed up again after the booster. It was the secondary response that reached its peak faster, day 5 versus 15, but it was weaker.

For TCR, cDNA came from 5'RACE template switching, which added a universal primer site and UMIs. TCRdb redid the calling of the 5' RACE reads with MiXCR, one entry per CDR3 protein. The sample has about 400,000 distinct CDR3 sequences; approximately 10% are singletons. Turning to this clonotype: Its antigen is still unknown.

CDR3 size: 13 residues. Germline CDR1 reads ENHRY; CDR2 reads SYGVKD. V was pared by 6 bases and J by 0 bases, with 7 bases between. The sample in question was PBMCs, obtained on the day of the first yellow fever vaccination. This receptor was identified in a young man who received the YFV17D yellow fever vaccine. This sequence joins TRBV10-3 and TRBJ2-3; tentative D call: TRBD1 (6 bases). The chain's CDR3 is CAIRGQSTDTQYF. In DNA, the CDR3 is TGTGCCATCAGGGGACAAAGCACAGATACGCAGTATTTT.